These 10 T cell receptor beta chains came from one sample sequenced in a study of blood T cell repertoires in COVID-19. Generated by immunoSEQ multiplex PCR, the TCRdb table keeps only in-frame clones and is missing some. Among tens of thousands of clones, 60% to 85% were seen once, and the ten largest hold about 20%. The sequencing input was peripheral blood. These receptor sequences come from a man aged 50-60 years with active or convalescent COVID-19.

This clone turned up a few times. The CDR3 sequence: CASSQSSPLNTGDTQYF. The CDR3 DNA follows: TGTGCCAGCAGCCAATCCTCCCCCCTTAACACAGGAGATACGCAGTATTTT. J is TRBJ2-3 and V is TRBV3-1 (or the pseudogene TRBV3-2), with D maybe TRBD1 (5 bases). Germline CDR1 is LGHDT and CDR2 is YNNKEL (reference sequence). Trimming shortened V by 2 bases and J by 5 bases, and 20 bases separated the two germline ends. The CDR3 has 17 amino acids.

V and J are TRBV6-2 or TRBV6-3 and TRBJ1-4; 7 nucleotides line up with TRBD1. Germline CDR1 MNHEY, CDR2 SVGEGT. The V segment lost 2 bases and the J segment 4 bases; nucleotides outside the gene matches: 1. The CDR3 extends over 14 amino acids. CDR3 DNA sequence: TGTGCCAGCAGTTACAACAGGGGTAATGAAAAACTGTTTTTT. It encodes CASSYNRGNEKLFF.

The rearrangement uses TRBV10-3 and TRBJ1-2; the match to TRBD1 covers 10 bases. There are 16 residues in the CDR3. V lost 6 bases, J lost 6 bases, and 13 bases stayed unmatched. Germline V gene sequence: CDR1 ENHRY, CDR2 SYGVKD. The CDR3 protein is CAIREPGQGSLHGYTF. CDR3 sequence (DNA): TGTGCCATCAGGGAACCGGGACAGGGGTCCCTGCATGGCTACACCTTC.

The genes are TRBV5-4 and TRBJ1-6; the D is unclear. This CDR3 has 14 amino acids. Trimming shortened V by 4 bases and J by 8 bases, and 13 bases separated the two germline ends. Germline V gene sequence: CDR1 SGHNT, CDR2 YYREEE (reference sequence). The CDR3 coding sequence is TGTGCCAGCAGCCCGTCCTTTGAGGATTCACCCCTCCACTTT. Translating gives CASSPSFEDSPLHF.

The chain is built from TRBV6-2 or TRBV6-3 and TRBJ2-2; 9 bases agree with TRBD2. There are 16 residues in the CDR3. Germline CDR1 reads MNHEY; CDR2 reads SVGEGT. The J segment lost 0 bases and the V segment lost 5 bases, leaving 4 bases of the junction unmatched. In DNA form, the CDR3 reads TGTGCCAGCAGTAGCCCTAGCGGGACGAACACCGGGGAGCTGTTTTTT. This translates into CASSSPSGTNTGELFF.

The rearrangement joins TRBV2 to TRBJ1-2, with unresolved D. CDR3 length: 13 residues. Trimming stripped 6 bases from V and 7 bases from J, with 15 bases between. Germline V gene data show CDR1 as SNHLY and CDR2 as FYNNEI. The CDR3, as DNA: TGTGCCAGCAGGGAGGTTGCGGAGAGTGGCTACACCTTC. Protein: CASREVAESGYTF.

J is TRBJ1-1 and V is TRBV5-1; D is possibly TRBD1 (5 bases). Trimming removed 2 bases from V and 6 bases from J, with 14 bases in between. This CDR3 comprises 14 residues. CDR1 SGHRS and CDR2 YFSETQ come from the germline V gene. This chain's CDR3 is CASSFQTASPEAFF. For the CDR3, the DNA is TGCGCCAGCAGCTTCCAGACAGCTTCCCCTGAAGCTTTCTTT.

The rearrangement links TRBV3-1 (or the pseudogene TRBV3-2) to TRBJ1-5; tentatively, D is TRBD1 (6 bases). The CDR3 is 13 amino acids. Deletions cut 7 bases from V and 6 bases from J, with 13 bases between. CDR1 is LGHDT and CDR2 is YNNKEL in the germline V gene (reference sequence). The DNA for the CDR3 is TGTGCCAGCACCCCAGGGGCCGGTCAGCCCCAGCATTTT. Translation gives CASTPGAGQPQHF.

The chain combines TRBV19 with TRBJ1-1, with a possible D match to TRBD1 (6 bases). The length of the CDR3 is 13 residues. The V and J ends lost 10 bases and 10 bases respectively, with 22 bases between them. Germline V gene lookup returns CDR1 LNHDA and CDR2 SQIVND (reference sequence). CDR3: CATQGGEGVGAFF. CDR3 nucleotides: TGTGCCACCCAAGGGGGGGAGGGGGTGGGAGCTTTCTTT.

In this sample, this clone turned up once. The chain recombines TRBV5-1 with TRBJ2-7; tentative D call: TRBD1 (6 bases). V lost 6 bases and J 3 bases, leaving 13 bases between the germline ends. The CDR3 consists of 13 residues. Germline V lookup: CDR1 SGHRS, CDR2 YFSETQ. CDR3 amino acids: CASNRDTNYEQYF. The CDR3 DNA follows: TGCGCCAGCAACCGGGACACCAACTACGAGCAGTACTTC.